This entry is about one T cell receptor beta chain. Its target is not known. The data derive from a study of cytotoxic CD8 clonotypes in ibrutinib-treated CLL. General study points: Relative to age-matched healthy donors, clonality at baseline was higher, and it tracked circulating CD8+ T-cell counts. Clonotypes that were public were uncommon, and they contracted or stayed stable on treatment.

As input for TCR beta libraries, roughly 2 micrograms of genomic DNA came from cryopreserved PBMCs. Trimming removed 5 bases at V and 1 base at J, with 14 bases between. Looked up from germline, CDR1 is SNHLY and CDR2 is FYNNEI. The CDR3 contains 15 residues. Investigators sought sequencing depths of between 1 in 200,000 and 1 in 1 million T cells. Only in-frame clones appear in the TCRdb table, and some are missing; sequencing was by immunoSEQ multiplex PCR. The table has 35,000 to 45,000 clones, about two thirds seen once; the top ten hold roughly 17%. This TCR was recovered from a human donor with chronic lymphocytic leukemia. Sequenced material: PBMCs, taken at disease progression, from a patient treated with ibrutinib. The rearrangement links TRBV2 to TRBJ1-1; D perhaps matches TRBD1 (6 bases). The CDR3 here is CASSRGAGTNTEAFF. The CDR3 coding sequence is TGTGCCAGCAGTCGGGGGGCTGGGACGAACACTGAAGCTTTCTTT. The variable domain in full, with the rest retrieved from reference TRBV2 and TRBJ1-1, is EPEVTQTPSHQVTQMGQEVILRCVPISNHLYFYWYRQILGQKVEFLVSFYNNEISEKSEIFDDQFSVERPDGSNFTLKIRSTKLEDSAMYFCASSRGAGTNTEAFFGQGTRLTVV.